This T cell receptor beta chain was documented in a study of T cells in Graves' hyperthyroidism and ophthalmopathy. Study in general: It was at initial diagnosis, before any treatment, that peripheral blood was collected. General study results and limits: Also found in blood were most expanded thyroid clonotypes above 0.001.

Looked up from germline, CDR1 is LGHNA and CDR2 is YNFKEQ. The CDR3 is 19 amino acids. V dropped 0 bases and J dropped 0 bases, with 18 bases sitting between them. Note on this clonotype: The antigen is undetermined.

Exclusions: uncontrolled infection, other autoimmune disease, pregnancy, lactation. PBMCs were obtained from about 10 ml fresh peripheral blood. TCR beta CDR3 region amplification was performed from RNA transcripts. With the HTBI primer set, the TCR CDR3 went through a first round of RT-PCR. TCRdb fed the multiplex PCR reads into MiXCR, producing one record per CDR3 protein. This table has roughly 650,000 distinct CDR3 sequences, more than 15% appearing once. Sample: blood. The TCR originated in a woman in her forties with Graves' ophthalmopathy. The chain joins TRBV4-2 to TRBJ2-1, with D hard to call. In nucleotides, the CDR3 is TGTGCCAGCAGCCAAGACCAGACGGAAGCTATTAGCTCCTACAATGAGCAGTTCTTC. Residues: CASSQDQTEAISSYNEQFF.